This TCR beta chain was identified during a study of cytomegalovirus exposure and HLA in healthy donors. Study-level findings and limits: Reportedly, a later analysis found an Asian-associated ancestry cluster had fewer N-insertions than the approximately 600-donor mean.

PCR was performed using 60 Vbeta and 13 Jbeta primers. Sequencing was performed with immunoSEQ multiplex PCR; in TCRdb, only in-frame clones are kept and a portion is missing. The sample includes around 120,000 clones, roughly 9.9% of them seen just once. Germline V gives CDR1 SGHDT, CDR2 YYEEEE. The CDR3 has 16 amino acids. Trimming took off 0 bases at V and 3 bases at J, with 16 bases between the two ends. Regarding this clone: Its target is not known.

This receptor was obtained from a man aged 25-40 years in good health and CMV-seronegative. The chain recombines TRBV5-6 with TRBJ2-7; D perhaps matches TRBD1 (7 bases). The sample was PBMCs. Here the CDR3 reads CASSLETGLGGYEQYF. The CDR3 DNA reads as TGTGCCAGCAGCTTGGAGACAGGGCTCGGGGGCTACGAGCAGTACTTC.